This entry features one T cell receptor beta chain sequence. Method: immunoSEQ multiplex PCR; TCRdb's copy keeps in-frame clones and lacks some. The table lists 1 million to 1.3 million clones, more than 75% of them singletons. Trimming removed 3 bases from V and 15 bases from J; junction bases left unmatched: 8. Germline V gene sequence: CDR1 KGHSH, CDR2 LQKENI. The CDR3 loop spans 15 amino acids. The data were taken from a study of shared clonotypes between healthy human individuals. The genes are TRBV18 and TRBJ2-1; 16 bases fit TRBD2. The sequencing sample was made of memory CD4+ T cells from PBMCs. This sample's subset: CD45RA-negative fraction. The sequence was collected from a man between 18 and 29 years old in good health. Some clones in this sample may be carry-over from other donors' samples. The CDR3 sequence is CASSPGTSGRAVGFF. CDR3 in DNA: TGTGCCAGCTCACCCGGGACTAGCGGGAGGGCCGTGGGGTTCTTC.